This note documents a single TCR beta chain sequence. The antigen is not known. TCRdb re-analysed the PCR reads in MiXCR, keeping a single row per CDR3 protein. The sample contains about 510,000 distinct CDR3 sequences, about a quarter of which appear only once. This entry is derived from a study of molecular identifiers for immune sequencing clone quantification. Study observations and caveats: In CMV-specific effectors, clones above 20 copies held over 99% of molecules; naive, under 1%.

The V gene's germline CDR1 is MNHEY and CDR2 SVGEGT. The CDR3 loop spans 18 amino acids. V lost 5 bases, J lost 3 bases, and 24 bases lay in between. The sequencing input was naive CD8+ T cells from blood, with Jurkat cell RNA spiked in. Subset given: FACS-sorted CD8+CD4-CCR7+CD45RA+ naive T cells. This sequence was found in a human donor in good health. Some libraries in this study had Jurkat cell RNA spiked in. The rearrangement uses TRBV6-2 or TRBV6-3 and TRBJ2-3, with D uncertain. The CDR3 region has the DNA TGTGCCAGCAGTCGTTACCCGGCGGTAGTGTTAAGTACAGATACGCAGTATTTT. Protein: CASSRYPAVVLSTDTQYF.